What follows are 6 T cell receptor beta chains derived from one specimen sequenced in a study of shared clonotypes between healthy human individuals. TCRdb's copy holds only in-frame clones and misses some; the assay was immunoSEQ multiplex PCR. This table holds some 700,000 clones, about nine tenths found once. Sample: memory CD8+ T cells from PBMCs. Described subset: CD45RO+ cells pooled with CCR7-negative TemRA cells. These receptors were obtained from a man aged 18 to 29 in good health. Some clones in this sample may be carry-over from other donors' samples.

This clone has ten or more counts. This rearrangement joins TRBV9 to TRBJ2-1; either TRBD1 or TRBD2 may supply D (5 bases each). Trimming cost V 4 bases and J 1 base, with 12 bases left between them. The CDR3 is 15 amino acids. Germline loops: CDR1 SGDLS, CDR2 YYNGEE. CDR3 amino acids: CASSYTRGSYNEQFF. CDR3 nucleotides: TGTGCCAGCAGCTACACTAGGGGTTCCTACAATGAGCAGTTCTTC.

The V call is TRBV9, the J call TRBJ1-2, with TRBD1 matching 9 bases. The germline V gene encodes CDR1 SGDLS and CDR2 YYNGEE. The V segment lost 3 bases and the J segment 4 bases; nucleotides outside the gene matches: 7. The CDR3 contains 15 residues. The CDR3 DNA follows: TGTGCCAGCAGCGCCGGGACAGGGAATTCCTATGGCTACACCTTC. Translation: CASSAGTGNSYGYTF.

V usage is TRBV28 and J usage is TRBJ2-7, with 8 bases identical to TRBD1. V shed 6 bases, J shed 1 base, and the junction held 8 bases outside the gene matches. The CDR3 covers 15 residues. From germline, CDR1 is MDHEN and CDR2 SYDVKM. Here the CDR3 reads CASSLDRDRSYEQYF. The CDR3 nucleotides are TGTGCCAGCAGCTTGGACAGGGACCGATCCTACGAGCAGTACTTC.

The chain combines TRBV28 with TRBJ2-7; D ambiguous. Trimming took 3 bases from V and 6 from J, leaving 15 bases between them. Germline CDR1 and CDR2: MDHEN and SYDVKM. The CDR3 covers 14 residues. The CDR3 sequence: CASSLVATHSEQYF. CDR3 in DNA: TGTGCCAGCAGTTTGGTGGCGACTCATTCCGAGCAGTACTTC.

V gene TRBV7-9 combines with J gene TRBJ1-2; 11 positions agree with TRBD1. The CDR3 is 15 amino acids. V trimming: 5 bases; J trimming: 8 bases; junction bases outside the gene matches: 10. Germline V lookup: CDR1 SEHNR, CDR2 FQNEAQ (reference sequence). CDR3 DNA: TGTGCCAGCAGCGTCGGACAGGGGGCGTTGGACGGCTACACCTTC. This translates into CASSVGQGALDGYTF.

The rearrangement uses TRBV19 and TRBJ1-1, with 7 bases that match TRBD1. This CDR3 has 17 amino acids. Germline CDR1 LNHDA, CDR2 SQIVND (reference sequence). Germline trimming cut 3 bases from V and 0 bases from J; bases unmatched to any gene: 10. CDR3 in DNA: TGTGCCAGTAGTATCGTCGACAGGGTGCCAATGAACACTGAAGCTTTCTTT. The encoded protein is CASSIVDRVPMNTEAFF.